The rows below give T cell receptor beta chains drawn from one sample of a study of PD-L1 blockade in urothelial cancer. This table comes from immunoSEQ multiplex PCR, and its TCRdb copy is limited to in-frame clones, with some not included. This table holds about 90,000 clones, less than 90% found once. The specimen was PBMCs, collected around atezolizumab (anti-PD-L1) treatment. Source of these receptors: a man between 65 and 80 years old with urothelial cancer. The CDR3 runs from the conserved cysteine through the conserved F or W. The D gene is left open where the match is weak. Not every row has a clone size; where given, it reads once, few, many or a size class.

-	TRBJ2-2	-	TRBV19	15	CASSAGQKNTGELFF	TGTGCCAGTAGTGCAGGACAGAAGAACACCGGGGAGCTGTTTTTT
-	TRBJ1-2	few	TRBV5-6	14	CASSIGGSTYGYTF	TGTGCCAGCAGCATCGGAGGGTCGACCTATGGCTACACCTTC
TRBD1	TRBJ2-7	-	TRBV19	14	CASSPDRNSYEQYF	TGTGCCAGTAGTCCGGACAGGAACTCCTACGAGCAGTACTTC
-	TRBJ2-7	-	TRBV1	15	CTSSQDRRGRHEQYF	TGCACCAGCAGCCAAGATAGGCGAGGGAGACACGAGCAGTACTTC
-	TRBJ1-6	-	TRBV6-6	15	CASTPGGNRNSPLHF	TGTGCCAGCACTCCCGGAGGGAATAGAAATTCACCCCTCCACTTT
TRBD1	TRBJ2-2	-	TRBV18	17	CASSPRGQGADTGELFF	TGTGCCAGCTCACCAAGAGGACAGGGGGCCGACACCGGGGAGCTGTTTTTT
TRBD1	TRBJ1-2	-	TRBV2	14	CASSEPRGNYGYTF	TGTGCCAGCAGTGAGCCCAGGGGGAACTATGGCTACACCTTC
-	TRBJ1-2	few	TRBV6-6	14	CATLQGKRFSGYTF	TGTGCCACCCTACAGGGAAAAAGATTCTCTGGCTACACCTTC
-	TRBJ1-3	-	TRBV6-1	17	CASSEAHGGSSGNTIYF	TGTGCCAGCAGTGAAGCGCATGGGGGGAGCTCTGGAAACACCATATATTTT
TRBD2	TRBJ2-7	few	TRBV6-5	16	CASSYSLAGGTYEQYF	TGTGCCAGCAGTTACTCGCTAGCGGGAGGCACCTACGAGCAGTACTTC
TRBD1	TRBJ1-2	many	TRBV7-9	12	CASSSQGYGYTF	TGTGCCAGCAGCTCACAGGGGTACGGCTACACCTTC
TRBD1	TRBJ1-1	-	TRBV7-8	15	CASSLMTGVNTEAFF	TGTGCCAGCAGCTTAATGACAGGGGTGAACACTGAAGCTTTCTTT
TRBD1	TRBJ1-2	-	TRBV19	12	CASRRQGYGYTF	TGTGCCAGTAGGAGACAGGGGTATGGCTACACCTTC
-	TRBJ2-5	-	TRBV18	15	CASSPQGAELGTQYF	TGTGCCAGCTCACCACAAGGGGCCGAGTTGGGGACCCAGTACTTC
TRBD1	TRBJ2-2	-	TRBV5-6	15	CASSLNRGTPGELFF	TGTGCCAGCAGCCTAAACAGGGGGACGCCCGGGGAGCTGTTTTTT
TRBD1	TRBJ1-5	few	TRBV19	14	CASSTGQTNQPQHF	TGTGCCAGTAGTACGGGACAGACCAATCAGCCCCAGCATTTT
-	TRBJ2-1	once	TRBV5-4	20	CASTPSGSRGVSLKGGEQFF	TGTGCCAGCACCCCTTCGGGGAGCAGGGGGGTATCCCTAAAGGGTGGTGAGCAGTTCTTC
-	TRBJ1-2	-	TRBV6-5	15	CASGPPGEMIYGYTF	TGTGCCAGCGGCCCGCCAGGGGAAATGATCTATGGCTACACCTTC